The clone carrying this T cell receptor (beta chain) was observed a handful of times. Antigen: not known. The sample belongs to a study of cytomegalovirus exposure and HLA in healthy donors. The PCR used 60 Vbeta and 13 Jbeta primers. Per the original data handling: There were about 88 million unique TCR beta chains by a later count, and approximately 10 million of them were shared. The assay was immunoSEQ multiplex PCR, and TCRdb's table has in-frame clones only and misses some. The V and J calls and clone size are taken from that table; D and trimming were inferred from the DNA. The table includes around 150,000 clones, 70% detected once. Trimming cost V 4 bases and J 4 bases, with 16 bases left between them. The CDR3 length is 15 residues. The germline V gene has CDR1 SNHLY and CDR2 FYNNEI. All donors participated as healthy donors of bone marrow. Overall study results and limits: Highly shared sequence variants in one cluster were likely a sequencing artifact.

The chain combines TRBV2 with TRBJ1-2; D might be TRBD1 (5 bases). Sequenced sample: PBMCs. The source of this sequence is a man aged 18-30 years in good health and CMV-seropositive. CDR3 sequence reads: CASSAAYPGFYGYTF. DNA of the CDR3: TGTGCCAGCAGTGCGGCCTACCCAGGGTTCTATGGCTACACCTTC.